This record concerns one T cell receptor beta chain sequence. The ends were cut back, 2 bases at V and 7 bases at J, with 14 bases in the middle. CDR1 and CDR2 (germline): SGHTA, FQGNSA. The CDR3 is made up of 14 amino acids. The sample is drawn from a study of T-cell reconstitution after alpha-beta-depleted transplantation in children. Using unique molecular identifiers, the investigators prepared the TCRbeta library. Using its own MiXCR run on the PCR reads, TCRdb lists one record per CDR3 protein. The repertoire has a few hundred thousand distinct CDR3 sequences, over 25% of them found once; the top ten carry about 35%.

The sequence was obtained from a boy under three years old with Wiskott-Aldrich syndrome, due to receive a stem cell transplant. The gene calls are TRBV7-2 and TRBJ2-5; maybe TRBD2 (6 bases). Specimen: PBMCs, collected before TCRalphabeta/CD19-depleted stem cell transplant. The CDR3 DNA follows: TGTGCCAGCAGCTTACGAGGTTTCGGGGGGACCCAGTACTTC. This gives the protein CASSLRGFGGTQYF. Based on the CDR3 plus reference TRBV7-2 and TRBJ2-5, the full variable domain is GAGVSQSPSNKVTEKGKDVELRCDPISGHTALYWYRQSLGQGLEFLIYFQGNSAPDKSGLPSDRFSAERTGGSVSTLTIQRTQQEDSAVYLCASSLRGFGGTQYFGPGTRLLVL.